These 16 T cell receptor beta chains were sequenced from one sample in a study of blood T cell repertoires in COVID-19. Assay used: immunoSEQ multiplex PCR; TCRdb lists only in-frame clones, some missing. The sample records approximately 65,000 clones, about 81% being singletons. The sample consisted of peripheral blood. Receptors originate from a man older than 75 with acute or convalescent COVID-19.

The CDR3, as DNA: TGTGCCAGCAGCTTAGGATATAAAACAGGCGGGGTGGGGGCTGAAGCTTTCTTT. Protein product: CASSLGYKTGGVGAEAFF. This chain links TRBV7-2 with TRBJ1-1; TRBD1 might be the D (5 bases). Deletions cut 1 base from V and 6 bases from J, with 24 bases between. Germline V CDR1 and CDR2: SGHTA, FQGNSA. The CDR3 sequence is 18 residues long.

This clone was observed once. This chain uses TRBV19 with TRBJ2-5; 13 bases agree with TRBD2. The CDR3 length is 16 residues. V lost 5 bases and J lost 3; bases outside the gene matches: 6. Germline-derived CDR1 and CDR2 are LNHDA and SQIVND (reference sequence). CDR3 bases: TGTGCCAGTAGTGGGGGACTAGCGGGGACCAAAGAGACCCAGTACTTC. It encodes CASSGGLAGTKETQYF.

J is TRBJ1-4 and V is TRBV2; D gene unclear. Trimming left V 7 bases short and J 4 bases short, with 7 bases between. This CDR3 has 12 amino acids. Germline CDR1 and CDR2: SNHLY and FYNNEI. The CDR3 coding sequence is TGTGCCAGCACCTACTATAATGAAAAACTGTTTTTT. Translated, it gives CASTYYNEKLFF.

This chain joins TRBV11-2 and TRBJ2-5, with 12 bases that match TRBD2. Germline values: CDR1 SGHAT, CDR2 FQNNGV. Germline trimming cut 1 base from V and 1 base from J; bases unmatched to any gene: 1. The CDR3 extends over 16 amino acids. DNA for the CDR3: TGTGCCAGCAGCTTAGCTAGCGGGGGGGCCCAAGAGACCCAGTACTTC. This translates into CASSLASGGAQETQYF. Full variable domain (remainder filled in from reference TRBV11-2 and TRBJ2-5): EAGVAQSPRYKIIEKRQSVAFWCNPISGHATLYWYQQILGQGPKLLIQFQNNGVVDDSQLPKDRFSAERLKGVDSTLKIQPAKLEDSAVYLCASSLASGGAQETQYFGPGTRLLVL.

This clone was seen more than once but under ten times. A read error may produce the germline difference seen at one junction end. CDR3 DNA: TGTGCCGGCAGTGGGGGGGGCACAGATACGCAGTATTTT. It is translated as CAGSGGGTDTQYF. The V gene is TRBV12-3 or TRBV12-4, the J gene TRBJ2-3; 7 positions agree with TRBD2. There are 13 residues in the CDR3.

The chain uses TRBV6-2 or TRBV6-3 and TRBJ2-2; no clear D. CDR3 length: 13 amino acids. Trimming shortened V by 2 bases and J by 5 bases, and 6 bases separated the two germline ends. Germline loops: CDR1 MNHEY, CDR2 SVGEGT. CDR3: CASSYRVTGELFF. In nucleotides, the CDR3 is TGTGCCAGCAGTTACCGGGTGACCGGGGAGCTGTTTTTT.

The V call is TRBV11-2, the J call TRBJ2-4, with D perhaps TRBD1 (6 bases). Trimming cost V 3 bases and J 9 bases, with 15 bases left between them. Germline V CDR1 and CDR2: SGHAT, FQNNGV. This CDR3 region has 14 residues. This CDR3 is CASSFGYDRSIQYF. The CDR3 DNA follows: TGTGCCAGCAGCTTTGGGTACGACAGGAGCATTCAGTACTTC.

V is TRBV28 and J is TRBJ1-5; D gene uncertain. Germline-derived CDR1 and CDR2 are MDHEN and SYDVKM. Deletions cut 6 bases from V and 6 bases from J, with 9 bases between. The CDR3 is 12 residues long. The CDR3 reads CASRVEGQPQHF. The CDR3 DNA sequence: TGTGCCAGCAGAGTCGAGGGTCAGCCCCAGCATTTT.

The J gene is TRBJ2-1, the V gene TRBV2; D is perhaps TRBD1 (6 bases). CDR1 is SNHLY, CDR2 FYNNEI, per germline. The CDR3 contains 14 residues. V was clipped by 9 bases and J by 0 bases, with 12 bases between them. The CDR3 sequence: CASLMDSSYNEQFF. CDR3 coding DNA: TGTGCCAGTCTAATGGACAGCTCCTACAATGAGCAGTTCTTC.

This chain joins TRBV6-5 and TRBJ2-7, with TRBD1 matching over 7 bases. J gave up 9 bases and V 6 bases, and 5 bases lay outside the gene matches. CDR1 and CDR2 from the germline V gene are MNHEY and SVGAGI. This CDR3 has 11 residues. The CDR3, as DNA: TGTGCCAGCAGAAGACAGGGACGGCAGTACTTC. This encodes CASRRQGRQYF.

V usage is TRBV7-9 and J usage is TRBJ2-5; no firm D call. V was cut by 1 base and J by 0 bases, with 9 bases left in between. The CDR3 contains 15 residues. CDR1 is SEHNR and CDR2 is FQNEAQ in the germline V gene (reference sequence). CDR3: CASSLVPSHQETQYF. CDR3 bases: TGTGCCAGCAGCTTAGTCCCTAGTCACCAAGAGACCCAGTACTTC.

This chain joins TRBV7-9 and TRBJ2-7; D remains unclear. This CDR3 comprises 14 residues. Trimming pared 0 bases from V and 5 bases from J, leaving 11 bases between. CDR1 and CDR2 (germline): SEHNR, FQNEAQ (reference sequence). The CDR3 region is CASSLAGRPHEQYF. Written as DNA, the CDR3 is TGTGCCAGCAGCTTAGCGGGCAGGCCCCACGAGCAGTACTTC.

The chain joins TRBV5-1 to TRBJ2-2; no firm D call. V was pared by 4 bases and J by 4 bases, with 14 bases between. The CDR3 contains 15 residues. The germline V gene encodes CDR1 SGHRS and CDR2 YFSETQ. The CDR3 nucleotides read TGCGCCAGCAGCCCCACCCACGAACTCACCGGGGAGCTGTTTTTT. Residues: CASSPTHELTGELFF.

The rearrangement links TRBV7-9 to TRBJ1-5; 9 positions agree with TRBD1. Per the germline V gene, CDR1 is SEHNR and CDR2 is FQNEAQ (reference sequence). The CDR3 runs to 15 residues. The ends lost 3 bases at V and 5 bases at J; junction bases unmatched: 5. The CDR3 loop reads CASSFGGQGDQPQHF. In nucleotides, the CDR3 is TGTGCCAGCAGCTTTGGGGGACAGGGCGATCAGCCCCAGCATTTT.

J is TRBJ2-5 and V is TRBV6-1; the match to TRBD1 covers 10 bases. Germline V CDR1 and CDR2: MNHNS, SASEGT. Germline trimming cut 7 bases from V and 4 bases from J; bases unmatched to any gene: 9. The CDR3 covers 15 residues. This CDR3 is CASTISRDRGETQYF. The CDR3 DNA sequence: TGTGCCAGCACCATCTCCCGGGACAGGGGAGAGACCCAGTACTTC.

CDR3: CASSLVSQGETQYF. The CDR3, as DNA: TGTGCCAGCAGCTTAGTTTCTCAGGGGGAGACCCAGTACTTC. The chain links TRBV7-2 to TRBJ2-5; TRBD1 is a possible D gene (6 bases). V was cut by 1 base and J by 5 bases, with 11 bases left in between. CDR3 length equals 14 residues. Germline CDR1 SGHTA, CDR2 FQGNSA.